The 3 T cell receptor beta chains given below trace back to one sample, sequenced in a study of T cells in tumors after PD-1 blockade. Data came from immunoSEQ multiplex PCR; TCRdb stores just in-frame clones and leaves some out. Among roughly 47,000 clones, 75% to 85% were seen once, and the ten largest hold around 15%. Sequencing was performed on PBMCs, taken before anti-PD-1 treatment. Every receptor here comes from a human donor with basal cell carcinoma.

The chain employs TRBV28 and TRBJ1-2; a possible D gene is TRBD1 (5 bases). Germline CDR1 is MDHEN and CDR2 is SYDVKM. Trimming removed 7 bases at V and 4 bases at J, with 10 bases between. The CDR3 has 12 amino acids. The CDR3 bases are TGTGCCAGCACCGGGGGTGGCTATGGCTACACCTTC. This gives the protein CASTGGGYGYTF.

V and J are TRBV9 and TRBJ1-1; D unclear. With 2 bases removed from V and 3 bases from J, the gap between germline ends came to 5 bases. Germline V lookup: CDR1 SGDLS, CDR2 YYNGEE. The CDR3 has 12 amino acids. In DNA form, the CDR3 reads TGTGCCAGCAGCGTTCTGGACACTGAAGCTTTCTTT. It translates to CASSVLDTEAFF.

The chain combines TRBV5-1 with TRBJ2-3; 8 nucleotides match TRBD2. Germline CDR1 SGHRS, CDR2 YFSETQ. Trimming cost V 0 bases and J 5 bases; bases outside gene matches: 8. The CDR3 spans 16 residues. The CDR3, as DNA: TGCGCCAGCAGCTTGGGCGGGACTAGTGGTGTAGATACGCAGTATTTT. It codes for CASSLGGTSGVDTQYF.